Listed below are T cell receptor beta chains from one sample, sequenced in a study of blood T cell repertoires in COVID-19. This table comes from immunoSEQ multiplex PCR, and its TCRdb copy is limited to in-frame clones, with some not included. Of approximately 300,000 clones listed, over 75% are singletons. The sample comprised peripheral blood. These receptors were collected from a man aged 45-65 years with active or convalescent COVID-19. Both conserved end residues are part of each CDR3. The D gene is left open where the match is weak. Not every row has a clone size; where given, it reads once, few, many or a size class.

J gene,D gene,clone size,V gene,CDR3 DNA,CDR3 protein
TRBJ2-5,NA,NA,TRBV5-4,TGTGCCAGCAGCTTGGGCGGACAGAAAGAGACCCAGTACTTC,CASSLGGQKETQYF
TRBJ2-7,TRBD2,NA,TRBV7-8,TGTGCCAGCAGCTTACTTCAACTAGCGGGAGCCTACGAGCAGTACTTC,CASSLLQLAGAYEQYF
TRBJ2-1,TRBD1,once,TRBV13,TGTGCCAGCAGCTCGACAGGGAAAGACGAGCAGTTCTTC,CASSSTGKDEQFF
TRBJ2-3,NA,NA,TRBV10-3,TGTGCCATCAGTGCGTCTTTAACCCAGGAGCAGTATTTT,CAISASLTQEQYF
TRBJ1-2,NA,NA,TRBV27,TGTGCCAGCAGTTCCTCAGGGAACTATGGCTACACCTTC,CASSSSGNYGYTF
TRBJ2-7,NA,NA,TRBV2,TGTGCCAGCAGTACAGGGTATCCCACCTACGAGCAGTACTTC,CASSTGYPTYEQYF
TRBJ2-3,TRBD2,NA,TRBV2,TGTGCCAGCCGCGACTTAGCGGGAGGCGGCCCGCAGTATTTT,CASRDLAGGGPQYF
TRBJ1-1,NA,NA,TRBV7-3,TGTGCCAGCAGCTTGGAGGGAGACACTGAAGCTTTCTTT,CASSLEGDTEAFF
TRBJ2-1,TRBD2,NA,TRBV18,TGTGCCAGCTCACCCGGGACTAAGTACAATGAGCAGTTCTTC,CASSPGTKYNEQFF
TRBJ1-1,NA,NA,TRBV19,TGTGCCAGTAGTCCTTGGACAGAGAACACTGAAGCTTTCTTT,CASSPWTENTEAFF
TRBJ2-7,NA,once,TRBV27,TGTGCCAGCAGCCAATCAAGGCAGGGCACCTACGAGCAGTACTTC,CASSQSRQGTYEQYF
TRBJ2-5,NA,NA,TRBV21-1,TGTGCCAGCAGCCGGGCTAGCGGGAGATTTCGAGAGACCCAGTACTTC,CASSRASGRFRETQYF
TRBJ1-5,NA,NA,TRBV6-6,TGTGCCAGCAGACCCCACGACAGAGACAATCAGCCCCAGCATTTT,CASRPHDRDNQPQHF
TRBJ1-1,NA,NA,TRBV2,TGTGCCTGGTTCCCTGGGAGGGGAGGAACTGAAGCTTTCTTT,CAWFPGRGGTEAFF
TRBJ2-7,TRBD2,NA,TRBV5-1,TGCGCCAGCAGCTTGGTGGCTAGCGGGAGTTTAGGCTACGAGCAGTACTTC,CASSLVASGSLGYEQYF
TRBJ2-3,NA,NA,TRBV27,TGTGCCAGCAGTTTATATACAGCTAGCACAGATACGCAGTATTTT,CASSLYTASTDTQYF
TRBJ1-2,NA,NA,TRBV4-3,TGCGCCAGCAGCCAAGCGTCCGGGTTTTATGGCTACACCTTC,CASSQASGFYGYTF